This TCR beta chain was captured by sequencing in a study of cytomegalovirus exposure and HLA in healthy donors. CDR1 is MNHNS and CDR2 is SASEGT in the germline V gene. V was trimmed by 4 bases and J by 1 base, leaving 7 bases between them. This CDR3 has 14 amino acids. This clone came up a few times. PCR used 60 Vbeta primers and 13 Jbeta primers. Produced via immunoSEQ multiplex PCR; TCRdb's table is partial and in-frame only. The sample includes 200,000 to 300,000 clones, around four fifths of them seen just once. This clonotype was sampled from a woman in her forties in good health and CMV-seropositive. The sequenced sample was PBMCs. The chain links TRBV6-1 to TRBJ1-4; D ambiguous. CDR3 in amino acids: CASSGLGTNEKLFF. The CDR3 nucleotides are TGTGCCAGCAGTGGACTTGGAACTAATGAAAAACTGTTTTTT.